This T cell receptor beta chain was observed in a study of T cell repertoires in cytomegalovirus infection. Study details: It was the public TCR beta signatures that indicated both CMV infection and matching HLA type.

Overall study results and limits: Cumulative frequency (of public TCR beta family members) identified carriers of CMV plus the relevant HLA. Clonotypes of TCR beta that were HLA-C-restricted and CMV-specific dominated the ex vivo response.

TCRdb called the reads again in MiXCR, with one record for every CDR3 protein. Among 300,000 to 400,000 distinct CDR3 sequences listed, 9.5% were seen once. This clonotype was counted ten times or more. Its specificity is unknown. Losses at the gene ends were 1 base for V and 10 bases for J; bases not matched to a gene: 23. Looked up from germline, CDR1 is MDHEN and CDR2 is SYDVKM. The CDR3 loop spans 20 amino acids. The origin of this receptor is a human donor in good health (CMV status not recorded). Some clones in this sample may be carry-over from other donors' samples. Source material: PBMCs. The chain combines TRBV28 with TRBJ2-1; 9 bases line up with TRBD2. The CDR3 nucleotides read TGTGCCAGCAGTTTATTGTACATCGGGACTCAGCGGGAGGCAGTTGACGAGCAGTTCTTC. Translating gives CASSLLYIGTQREAVDEQFF.